One and the same sample provided the 22 T cell receptor beta chains below, sequenced in a study of blood T cells in healthy people across ages (dated by TCRdb to about 2015). Preparation of the library involved 5' RACE. Sequencing used an Illumina HiSeq 2500. A second PCR of roughly 6 to 11 cycles was run with a J-beta primer mix and a sample-barcoded 5' primer. In TCRdb, the public reads were trimmed at Q25 with fastp and aligned with MiXCR, with productive beta chains retained. A single entry per CDR3 protein holds the most common genes and DNA from its merged rows. Counted in this sample were around 1.1 million distinct CDR3 sequences; around two fifths of them appeared once. The ten top clones hold around 12% of the sample. Sequencing used blood. The source is a man younger than 35 in good health.

Comment on this clonotype: This may be a read error: a much more frequent sequence differs by one nucleotide. The chain joins TRBV4-3 to TRBJ2-1, with TRBD1 identical over 7 bases. This CDR3 is built from 14 residues. CDR1 is LGHNA, CDR2 YSLEER, per germline. The CDR3 nucleotides are TGCACCAGCAGCCAGAGACAGGGTCGGAATGAGCAGTTCTTC. This sequence encodes CTSSQRQGRNEQFF.

CDR3 sequence: CASSVDPVDTEAFF. Here the CDR3 DNA reads TGTGCCAGCAGCGTAGACCCAGTGGACACTGAAGCTTTCTTT. The chain recombines TRBV7-2 with TRBJ1-1; D uncertain. The length of the CDR3 is 14 residues. Germline values: CDR1 SGHTA, CDR2 FQGNSA. V was trimmed by 5 bases and J by 3 bases, leaving 13 bases between them.

The chain links TRBV21-1 to TRBJ2-4; the tabulated D call, TRBD1, remains unverified against the DNA. TRBV21-1 represents a pseudogene. The CDR3 covers 19 residues. CDR3 in amino acids: CASSTYLPGPNIAKNIQYF. The CDR3 DNA is TGTGCCAGCAGCACCTACCTCCCGGGACCCAACATAGCCAAAAACATTCAGTACTTC.

This clonotype turned up a few times. J is TRBJ1-5 and V is TRBV6-6; D gene unclear. CDR3 length equals 13 residues. CDR1 and CDR2 from the germline V gene are MNHNY and SVGAGI (reference sequence). Trimming took 2 bases from V and 6 from J, leaving 8 bases between them. The CDR3 coding sequence is TGTGCCAGCAGTTACGACTCTAGTCAGCCCCAGCATTTT. It is translated as CASSYDSSQPQHF.

A few counts support this clonotype. This CDR3 is CASSFGQHPTEAFF. In nucleotides, the CDR3 is TGTGCCAGCAGTTTTGGGCAGCATCCCACTGAAGCTTTCTTT. The chain couples TRBV12-3 or TRBV12-4 to TRBJ1-1; D unresolved. This CDR3 comprises 14 residues. V lost 3 bases and J lost 4, with 12 bases in between.

As for this clonotype: Being one base from a much bigger clone, this may be a read error. J is TRBJ2-1 and V is TRBV24-1; unclear D gene. The J call is doubtful: the DNA matches TRBJ2-7 better. The length of the CDR3 is 14 residues. The germline CDR1 and CDR2 sequences are KGHDR and SFDVKD. The CDR3 is CATSDPPPDNEQYF. The DNA for the CDR3 is TGTGCCACCAGTGACCCTCCTCCCGACAATGAGCAGTACTTC.

The chain combines TRBV6-2 or TRBV6-3 with TRBJ2-6; D not certain. This CDR3 is built from 16 residues. V was cut by 4 bases and J by 1 base, with 11 bases left in between. Germline values: CDR1 MNHEY, CDR2 SVGEGT. The CDR3, as DNA: TGTGCCAGCAGTTGGGATCTACCATCTGGGGCCAACGTCCTGACTTTC. It codes for CASSWDLPSGANVLTF.

This clonotype has just a few counts. This rearrangement joins TRBV2 to TRBJ2-1, with 7 positions matching TRBD2. V lost 8 bases and J lost 7; bases outside the gene matches: 8. The germline gives CDR1 SNHLY, CDR2 FYNNEI. CDR3 size: 13 residues. Here the CDR3 DNA reads TGTGCCAGCGTAAGGGCGGGGGATAATGAGCAGTTCTTC. It yields the protein CASVRAGDNEQFF.

The chain joins TRBV20-1 to TRBJ1-1; possibly TRBD1 for D (5 bases). Trimming removed 3 bases at V and 3 bases at J, with 11 bases between. Germline V gene sequence: CDR1 DFQATT, CDR2 SNEGSKA (reference sequence). This CDR3 has 13 residues. This CDR3 is CSASPDTDTEAFF. The CDR3 DNA follows: TGCAGTGCTAGTCCGGACACCGACACTGAAGCTTTCTTT.

This clonotype was counted between two and nine times. The chain couples TRBV7-2 to TRBJ2-7; TRBD2 agrees at 8 bases. Germline V gene sequence: CDR1 SGHTA, CDR2 FQGNSA. The V gene end was trimmed by 1 base and the J gene end by 3 bases; junction bases not matched to a gene: 5. The CDR3 covers 15 residues. In DNA form, the CDR3 reads TGTGCCAGCAGCTTAGGGGACGGGGGGGGCTACGAGCAGTACTTC. Translation: CASSLGDGGGYEQYF.

The CDR3: CASSPRQGGNSPLHF. The CDR3 region has the DNA TGTGCCAGCAGCCCACGACAGGGAGGAAATTCACCCCTCCACTTT. The rearrangement uses TRBV7-2 and TRBJ1-6; 7 nucleotides agree with TRBD1. Trimming removed 5 bases from V and 7 bases from J; junction bases left unmatched: 8. The germline V gene has CDR1 SGHTA and CDR2 FQGNSA. This CDR3 is built from 15 residues.

The genes are TRBV20-1 and TRBJ1-2; a possible D gene is TRBD1 (5 bases). The CDR3 contains 12 residues. CDR1 and CDR2 (germline): DFQATT, SNEGSKA (reference sequence). Here the CDR3 reads CRGARSNYGYTF. The CDR3 coding sequence is TGCAGAGGGGCCAGGTCTAACTATGGCTACACCTTC.

The rearrangement uses TRBV20-1 and TRBJ2-5, with D perhaps matching TRBD2 (6 bases). The length of the CDR3 is 13 residues. V was trimmed by 3 bases and J by 4 bases, leaving 12 bases between them. The germline V gene encodes CDR1 DFQATT and CDR2 SNEGSKA (reference sequence). In DNA, the CDR3 is TGCAGTGCTAGGGCCTTGGGGGGAGAGACCCAGTACTTC. This gives the protein CSARALGGETQYF.

The V gene is TRBV12-3 or TRBV12-4, the J gene TRBJ2-1, with D possibly being TRBD2 (5 bases). This CDR3 is 13 amino acids long. The V end lost 7 bases, the J end lost 3 bases, and 10 bases lay between the germline ends. The CDR3 loop reads CASIKRNYNEQFF. In DNA, the CDR3 is TGTGCCAGCATTAAGCGGAACTACAATGAGCAGTTCTTC.

This clonotype was seen a few times. This CDR3 reads CASSLGLAGAGELFF. The CDR3, as DNA: TGTGCCAGCAGTTTAGGCCTAGCGGGCGCCGGGGAGCTGTTTTTT. The gene calls are TRBV27 and TRBJ2-2, with 8 bases fitting TRBD2. This CDR3 region has 15 residues. With V trimmed by 2 bases and J by 6 bases, 5 bases remained unmatched. The germline CDR1 and CDR2 sequences are MNHEY and SMNVEV (reference sequence).

This clonotype was seen only once. The J gene is TRBJ2-1, the V gene TRBV7-8, with TRBD2 as a possible D gene (7 bases). This CDR3 is built from 18 residues. Germline CDR1 SGHVS, CDR2 FQNEAQ. V shed 1 base and J shed 4 bases, with 20 bases lying between them. Here the CDR3 reads CASSLDPLGAGAYNEQFF. CDR3 bases: TGTGCCAGCAGCTTAGACCCTTTAGGGGCGGGGGCTTACAATGAGCAGTTCTTC.

The chain joins TRBV20-1 to TRBJ1-2; 8 bases map to TRBD1. With V trimmed by 6 bases and J by 1 base, 7 bases remained unmatched. The CDR3 covers 14 residues. Germline V gene data show CDR1 as DFQATT and CDR2 as SNEGSKA (reference sequence). In DNA, the CDR3 is TGCAGTGCACTGGACAGGGACTATAACTATGGCTACACCTTC. It encodes CSALDRDYNYGYTF.

J is TRBJ1-5 and V is TRBV4-2, with D unclear. V lost 0 bases and J lost 9, with 9 bases in between. This CDR3 spans 13 amino acids. Germline CDR1 is LGHNA and CDR2 is YNFKEQ. CDR3 nucleotides: TGTGCCAGCAGCCAAGAGGACTTGGGGCCCCAGCATTTT. Residues: CASSQEDLGPQHF.

The chain has TRBV2 and TRBJ1-5, with 7 bases aligning to TRBD1. Unmatched junction bases numbered 10, after V lost 7 bases and J lost 1 base. The germline V gene has CDR1 SNHLY and CDR2 FYNNEI. The length of the CDR3 is 16 residues. CDR3 in DNA: TGTGCCAGCAAAGGGGGCGCAGGGATAAGCAATCAGCCCCAGCATTTT. Protein sequence: CASKGGAGISNQPQHF.

Turning to this clonotype: A read error may account for a junction end that differs from germline. The genes are TRBV10-3 and TRBJ1-6, with D uncertain. Germline V lookup: CDR1 ENHRY, CDR2 SYGVKD. The CDR3 length is 14 residues. CDR3 in DNA: TGTGCCATCAGTGAGTCGATGGATAAGTCACCCCTCCACTTT. Protein sequence: CAISESMDKSPLHF.

In its sample, this clonotype was seen once. The genes are TRBV24-1 and TRBJ2-1, with D perhaps given as TRBD1 or TRBD2 (5 bases each). The CDR3 contains 15 residues. With 4 bases removed from V and 6 bases from J, the gap between germline ends came to 15 bases. Germline assignment: CDR1 KGHDR and CDR2 SFDVKD. CDR3 nucleotides: TGTGCCACCAGTGACACCGGGACCCACCTCAATGAGCAGTTCTTC. Translated, it gives CATSDTGTHLNEQFF.

The chain couples TRBV14 to TRBJ2-5; a possible D gene is TRBD1 (6 bases). Germline CDR1 reads SGHDN; CDR2 reads FVKESK. The V gene lost 6 bases and the J gene lost 11 bases, with 22 bases spanning the gap. The CDR3 length is 14 residues. CDR3 residues: CASRISGDNPKQYF. In DNA form, the CDR3 reads TGTGCCAGCAGAATTTCAGGGGATAATCCCAAGCAGTACTTC.